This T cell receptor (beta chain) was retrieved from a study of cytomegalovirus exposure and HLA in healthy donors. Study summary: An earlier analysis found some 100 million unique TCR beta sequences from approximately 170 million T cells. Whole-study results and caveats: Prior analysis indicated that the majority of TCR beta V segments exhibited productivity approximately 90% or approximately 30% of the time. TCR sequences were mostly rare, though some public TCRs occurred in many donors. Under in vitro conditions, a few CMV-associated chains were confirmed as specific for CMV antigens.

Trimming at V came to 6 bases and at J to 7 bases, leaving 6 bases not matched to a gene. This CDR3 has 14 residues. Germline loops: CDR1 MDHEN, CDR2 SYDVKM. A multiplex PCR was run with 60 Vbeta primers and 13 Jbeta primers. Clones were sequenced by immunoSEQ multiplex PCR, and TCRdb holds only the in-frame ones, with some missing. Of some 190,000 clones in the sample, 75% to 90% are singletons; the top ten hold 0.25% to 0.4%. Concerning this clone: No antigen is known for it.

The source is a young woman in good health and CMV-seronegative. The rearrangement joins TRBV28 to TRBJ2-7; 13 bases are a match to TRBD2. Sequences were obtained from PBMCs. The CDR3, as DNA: TGTGCCAGCAGACTAGCGGGAGGGCCCCGGGAGCAGTACTTC. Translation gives CASRLAGGPREQYF.